The 28 T cell receptor beta chains below were found in one sample sequenced in a study of beta chain features in type 1 diabetes. As every portion of the isolated RNA was reverse transcribed, the sequencing read expressed TCRB transcripts. Sequenced by immunoSEQ multiplex PCR; TCRdb stores in-frame clones only, minus some. Among 300,000 to 350,000 clones listed, 8% were seen once. Sequencing input: central memory CD4+ T cells from blood. These receptors were obtained from a woman aged 18 to 35 in good health.

Worth noting for this clone: Within the sample, other DNA sequences also encode this same CDR3. The rearrangement uses TRBV2 and TRBJ2-7, with TRBD2 as a possible D gene (7 bases). The CDR3 runs to 13 residues. The germline gives CDR1 SNHLY, CDR2 FYNNEI. Trimming shortened V by 4 bases and J by 2 bases, and 9 bases separated the two germline ends. CDR3 residues: CASSVGGPYEQYF. DNA for the CDR3: TGTGCCAGCAGTGTCGGGGGGCCCTACGAGCAGTACTTC. The full variable domain, in which reference TRBV2 and TRBJ2-7 provide the parts outside the CDR3, is EPEVTQTPSHQVTQMGQEVILRCVPISNHLYFYWYRQILGQKVEFLVSFYNNEISEKSEIFDDQFSVERPDGSNFTLKIRSTKLEDSAMYFCASSVGGPYEQYFGPGTRLTVT.

This clone showed up just a few times. CDR3: CASPGQAGWDTIYF. The CDR3 nucleotides read TGTGCCAGTCCAGGACAGGCCGGATGGGACACCATATATTTT. The chain joins TRBV7-3 to TRBJ1-3, with TRBD1 identical over 7 bases. The CDR3 loop spans 14 amino acids. The trim removed 9 bases at V and 8 bases at J, leaving 13 bases unmatched. In germline, CDR1 is SGHTA, CDR2 FQGTGA. Using reference TRBV7-3 and TRBJ1-3 for the parts outside the CDR3, the full variable domain is GAGVSQTPSNKVTEKGKYVELRCDPISGHTALYWYRQSLGQGPEFLIYFQGTGAADDSGLPNDRFFAVRPEGSVSTLKIQRTERGDSAVYLCASPGQAGWDTIYFGEGSWLTVV.

This clone showed up just a few times. The J gene is TRBJ2-3, the V gene TRBV14; the D is unclear. Trimming stripped 4 bases from V and 0 bases from J, with 14 bases between. The CDR3 is 16 residues long. Per the germline V gene, CDR1 is SGHDN and CDR2 is FVKESK. The CDR3 spells CASSPSYFRSTDTQYF. The CDR3 DNA follows: TGTGCCAGCAGCCCGAGTTATTTTAGAAGCACAGATACGCAGTATTTT.

The gene calls are TRBV4-3 and TRBJ1-1; D uncertain. There are 14 residues in the CDR3. Germline V CDR1 and CDR2: LGHNA, YSLEER. The V end was cut by 1 base, the J end by 0 bases, with 6 bases between. The CDR3 DNA sequence: TGCGCCAGCAGCCAAGTTACGTTGAACACTGAAGCTTTCTTT. Amino acids: CASSQVTLNTEAFF.

V is TRBV21-1 and J is TRBJ2-5; the DNA was not compared with TRBD1, the D call given in the table. TRBV21-1 is termed a pseudogene. This CDR3 region has 13 residues. Here the CDR3 reads CASRKQNQETQYF. CDR3 coding DNA: TGTGCCAGCAGGAAACAAAACCAAGAGACCCAGTACTTC.

This clone has a count of ten or more. Other nucleotide sequences from this sample produce the same CDR3. V is TRBV7-9 and J is TRBJ1-4; no reliable D call. Germline CDR1 reads SEHNR; CDR2 reads FQNEAQ (reference sequence). The CDR3 is made up of 14 amino acids. V was cut by 5 bases and J by 0 bases, with 7 bases left in between. The CDR3 here is CASSLTSTNEKLFF. The CDR3 DNA reads as TGTGCCAGCAGCCTAACCTCAACTAATGAAAAACTGTTTTTT.

This clone was picked up a small number of times. The chain carries TRBV7-3 and TRBJ2-1, with 9 bases lining up with TRBD2. This CDR3 contains 15 residues. The germline V gene has CDR1 SGHTA and CDR2 FQGTGA. Trimming at V came to 6 bases and at J to 9 bases, leaving 12 bases not matched to a gene. CDR3 protein: CASSSLAGGFTEQFF. For the CDR3, the DNA is TGTGCCAGCAGTTCACTAGCGGGTGGTTTCACTGAGCAGTTCTTC.

This clone appeared a few times. The chain employs TRBV4-2 and TRBJ1-5; D is uncertain. CDR3 length: 17 amino acids. Germline-derived CDR1 and CDR2 are LGHNA and YNFKEQ. V shed 0 bases and J shed 0 bases, with 12 bases lying between them. CDR3 residues: CASSQDITALSNQPQHF. CDR3 sequence (DNA): TGTGCCAGCAGCCAAGATATTACCGCCCTTAGCAATCAGCCCCAGCATTTT.

This clone was detected once. This sequence joins TRBV28 and TRBJ2-5, with D hard to call. The CDR3 runs 15 residues. V shed 4 bases and J shed 1 base, with 13 bases lying between them. Germline-derived CDR1 and CDR2 are MDHEN and SYDVKM. The CDR3 spells CASSSIGRTQETQYF. The CDR3 coding sequence is TGTGCCAGCAGTTCAATTGGACGGACCCAAGAGACCCAGTACTTC. Full variable domain (rest looked up from reference TRBV28 and TRBJ2-5): DVKVTQSSRYLVKRTGEKVFLECVQDMDHENMFWYRQDPGLGLRLIYFSYDVKMKEKGDIPEGYSVSREKKERFSLILESASTNQTSMYLCASSSIGRTQETQYFGPGTRLLVL.

Only a few counts were recorded for this clone. This sequence joins TRBV2 and TRBJ2-3, with TRBD1 as a possible D gene (6 bases). The V gene lost 6 bases and the J gene lost 0 bases, with 10 bases spanning the gap. The CDR3 is made up of 14 amino acids. The V gene's germline CDR1 is SNHLY and CDR2 FYNNEI. The DNA of the CDR3 is TGTGCCAGCAGGGCGGACAGTAGCACAGATACGCAGTATTTT. Residues: CASRADSSTDTQYF.

In this sample, this clone turned up a few times. The rearrangement uses TRBV7-9 and TRBJ2-3, with TRBD2 identical over 10 bases. V was clipped by 1 base and J by 4 bases; unmatched bases: 14. Germline CDR1 is SEHNR and CDR2 is FQNEAQ (reference sequence). The CDR3 totals 19 residues. The CDR3 here is CASSLVTHLAGGYADTQYF. CDR3 DNA sequence: TGTGCCAGCAGCTTAGTCACCCATTTAGCGGGAGGATATGCAGATACGCAGTATTTT. Full variable domain (outside the CDR3, taken from reference TRBV7-9 and TRBJ2-3): DTGVSQNPRHKITKRGQNVTFRCDPISEHNRLYWYRQTLGQGPEFLTYFQNEAQLEKSRLLSDRFSAERPKGSFSTLEIQRTEQGDSAMYLCASSLVTHLAGGYADTQYFGPGTRLTVL.

This clone has a handful of counts. The same CDR3 can be traced to other DNA sequences in this sample. The V gene is TRBV7-2, the J gene TRBJ2-5; D not certain. The germline gives CDR1 SGHTA, CDR2 FQGNSA. With 2 bases removed from V and 3 bases from J, the gap between germline ends came to 7 bases. This CDR3 is 13 amino acids long. This chain's CDR3 is CASSLSVKETQYF. The CDR3, as DNA: TGTGCCAGCAGCTTATCAGTTAAAGAGACCCAGTACTTC.

Details on this clone: The sample has other DNA sequences that encode this CDR3 too. The rearrangement links TRBV11-2 to TRBJ2-1, with a possible D match to TRBD2 (5 bases). Germline assignment: CDR1 SGHAT and CDR2 FQNNGV. V lost 5 bases to trimming and J lost 3 bases, with 8 bases between them. CDR3 length: 13 residues. DNA of the CDR3: TGTGCCAGCAGCCTAGCCCTCTACAATGAGCAGTTCTTC. The encoded protein is CASSLALYNEQFF.

The rearrangement uses TRBV19 and TRBJ1-2; possibly TRBD1 for D (6 bases). With 3 bases removed from V and 5 bases from J, the gap between germline ends came to 16 bases. This CDR3 region has 15 residues. Germline V lookup: CDR1 LNHDA, CDR2 SQIVND (reference sequence). Written as DNA, the CDR3 is TGTGCCAGTAGTATGGGGGCAGGGAATCAGTATGGCTACACCTTC. It codes for CASSMGAGNQYGYTF.

There are a few counts of this clone. The rearrangement links TRBV5-1 to TRBJ2-2, with a tentative D call TRBD1 (5 bases). The CDR3 runs 16 residues. V was clipped by 4 bases and J by 1 base, with 14 bases between them. Germline V gene data show CDR1 as SGHRS and CDR2 as YFSETQ. DNA of the CDR3: TGCGCCAGCAGCCCCCTCGGGCAGGGGAACACCGGGGAGCTGTTTTTT. As protein: CASSPLGQGNTGELFF. Combining the CDR3 with reference TRBV5-1 and TRBJ2-2 gives the whole variable domain KAGVTQTPRYLIKTRGQQVTLSCSPISGHRSVSWYQQTPGQGLQFLFEYFSETQRNKGNFPGRFSGRQFSNSRSEMNVSTLELGDSALYLCASSPLGQGNTGELFFGEGSRLTVL.

This clone occurred a few times. The CDR3 region has the DNA TGTGCCAGCAGCCGACACGCTTCGGGGCGGAATGGCTACACCTTC. Its protein is CASSRHASGRNGYTF. The rearrangement links TRBV7-2 to TRBJ1-2, with a possible D match to TRBD1 (5 bases). The CDR3 contains 15 residues. V lost 5 bases to trimming and J lost 6 bases, with 19 bases between them. From germline, CDR1 is SGHTA and CDR2 FQGNSA.

Many counts were recorded for this clone. The J gene is TRBJ2-1, the V gene TRBV2; D gene ambiguous. Per germline, CDR1 SNHLY and CDR2 FYNNEI. V dropped 1 base and J dropped 0 bases, with 7 bases sitting between them. The CDR3 loop spans 15 amino acids. CDR3 region: CASSEGRFSYNEQFF. The CDR3 DNA sequence: TGTGCCAGCAGTGAAGGGCGATTCTCCTACAATGAGCAGTTCTTC.

This clone was counted a few times. The chain couples TRBV5-4 to TRBJ2-3; 11 bases match TRBD1. With V trimmed by 4 bases and J by 2 bases, 6 bases remained unmatched. The CDR3 sequence is 16 residues long. Per the germline V gene, CDR1 is SGHNT and CDR2 is YYREEE (reference sequence). The CDR3 here is CASSADRGRATDTQYF. The CDR3 DNA is TGTGCCAGCAGCGCGGACAGGGGGCGTGCCACAGATACGCAGTATTTT. Supplemented by reference TRBV5-4 and TRBJ2-3, the full variable domain reads ETGVTQSPTHLIKTRGQQVTLRCSSQSGHNTVSWYQQALGQGPQFIFQYYREEENGRGNFPPRFSGLQFPNYSSELNVNALELDDSALYLCASSADRGRATDTQYFGPGTRLTVL.

This clone turned up a few times. The V and J genes are TRBV28 and TRBJ1-2; D not resolved. Germline lookup yields CDR1 MDHEN and CDR2 SYDVKM. Trimming shortened V by 3 bases and J by 7 bases, and 15 bases separated the two germline ends. This CDR3 comprises 14 residues. The DNA for the CDR3 is TGTGCCAGCAGTTTGGACCCCTACCTAGGTGGCTACACCTTC. Protein product: CASSLDPYLGGYTF.

This clone was recorded a few times. J is TRBJ1-2 and V is TRBV18; D is unclear. This CDR3 region has 13 residues. V lost 2 bases to trimming and J lost 3 bases, with 7 bases between them. The germline V gene has CDR1 KGHSH and CDR2 LQKENI. This chain's CDR3 is CASSPDGDYGYTF. CDR3 DNA sequence: TGTGCCAGCTCACCAGACGGGGACTATGGCTACACCTTC.

This chain links TRBV15 with TRBJ2-3; 7 nucleotides align to TRBD2. This CDR3 comprises 17 residues. The germline CDR1 and CDR2 sequences are LNHNV and YYDKDF (reference sequence). J lost 2 bases, V lost 0 bases, and 8 bases had no gene match. The CDR3 DNA sequence: TGTGCCACCAGCAGAGATCGGAGCGGGACGGACACAGATACGCAGTATTTT. It encodes CATSRDRSGTDTDTQYF.

This clone was detected once. The V call is TRBV6-5, the J call TRBJ2-7; 11 bases are a match to TRBD2. J was trimmed by 1 base and V by 5 bases; bases with no gene match: 4. CDR1 and CDR2 from the germline V gene are MNHEY and SVGAGI. This CDR3 spans 15 amino acids. The DNA for the CDR3 is TGTGCCAGCAGTCTAGCGGGAGGCCCGTCCTACGAGCAGTACTTC. This codes for CASSLAGGPSYEQYF.

CDR3 region: CASSEGSGFYEQYF. CDR3 DNA: TGTGCCAGCAGTGAAGGGTCCGGGTTCTACGAGCAGTACTTC. The rearrangement links TRBV2 to TRBJ2-7; D remains unclear. CDR3 size: 14 residues. V lost 1 base and J lost 3, with 10 bases in between. Germline V lookup: CDR1 SNHLY, CDR2 FYNNEI.

The chain recombines TRBV5-1 with TRBJ2-3, with a possible D match to TRBD2 (5 bases). Trimming removed 4 bases from V and 5 bases from J, with 11 bases in between. CDR3 length: 13 amino acids. Germline CDR1 SGHRS, CDR2 YFSETQ. For the CDR3, the DNA is TGCGCCAGCAGCACTCCGGGAAAAGATACGCAGTATTTT. The encoded protein is CASSTPGKDTQYF.

This chain joins TRBV15 and TRBJ2-3; perhaps TRBD2 as D (6 bases). The germline V gene encodes CDR1 LNHNV and CDR2 YYDKDF (reference sequence). The CDR3 contains 17 residues. V lost 2 bases to trimming and J lost 0 bases, with 15 bases between them. CDR3 in amino acids: CATSRWSGRRSTDTQYF. CDR3 sequence (DNA): TGTGCCACCAGCAGATGGTCGGGGAGGCGGAGCACAGATACGCAGTATTTT.

The chain combines TRBV5-1 with TRBJ2-3; 8 bases match TRBD1. The CDR3 consists of 15 residues. The germline gives CDR1 SGHRS, CDR2 YFSETQ. V was clipped by 4 bases and J by 0 bases; unmatched bases: 4. The CDR3: CASSVTGVSTDTQYF. For the CDR3, the DNA is TGCGCCAGCAGCGTGACAGGGGTCAGCACAGATACGCAGTATTTT.

The rearrangement joins TRBV28 to TRBJ2-1; 9 nucleotides align to TRBD2. V was clipped by 2 bases and J by 0 bases; unmatched bases: 5. The germline V gene encodes CDR1 MDHEN and CDR2 SYDVKM. CDR3 length: 17 residues. The DNA for the CDR3 is TGTGCCAGCAGTTTAGGTAATAGCGGGAGCTCCTACAATGAGCAGTTCTTC. This codes for CASSLGNSGSSYNEQFF.

This chain connects TRBV4-2 to TRBJ1-1; D remains ambiguous. Germline CDR1 and CDR2: LGHNA and YNFKEQ. V gave up 0 bases and J gave up 1 base, with 6 bases separating them. CDR3 size: 14 residues. The CDR3 DNA sequence: TGTGCCAGCAGCCAAGACAGGCGGAACACTGAAGCTTTCTTT. It is translated as CASSQDRRNTEAFF.